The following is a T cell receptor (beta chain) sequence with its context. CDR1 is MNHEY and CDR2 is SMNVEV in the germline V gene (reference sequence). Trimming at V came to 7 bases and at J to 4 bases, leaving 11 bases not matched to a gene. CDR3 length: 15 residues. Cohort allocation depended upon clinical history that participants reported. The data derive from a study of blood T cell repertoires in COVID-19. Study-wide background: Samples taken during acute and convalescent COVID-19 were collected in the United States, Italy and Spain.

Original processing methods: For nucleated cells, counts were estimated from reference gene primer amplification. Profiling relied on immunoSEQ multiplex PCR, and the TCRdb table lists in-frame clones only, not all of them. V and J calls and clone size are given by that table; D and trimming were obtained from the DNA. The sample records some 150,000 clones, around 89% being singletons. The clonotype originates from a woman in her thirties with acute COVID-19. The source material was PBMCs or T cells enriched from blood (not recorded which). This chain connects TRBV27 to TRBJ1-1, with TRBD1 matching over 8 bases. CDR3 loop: CASTRTGTGGTEAFF. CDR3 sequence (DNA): TGTGCCAGCACAAGGACAGGGACGGGGGGCACTGAAGCTTTCTTT.